The sequence of this T cell receptor beta chain was determined in a study of shared clonotypes between healthy human individuals. About the study: The donor pool was made up of a couple of women and a few men aged 18 to 49. Overall study results and limits: Only blood underwent sampling, and tissue repertoires likely differ. An anticipated effect of sequencing depth on clonotype sharing among donors was recognized.

This clone was counted a single time. Its target is not known. The table came from immunoSEQ multiplex PCR; TCRdb's copy has only in-frame clones and leaves some out. Seen here are hundreds of thousands of clones, 85% to 95% observed once, and the top ten hold approximately 0.11%. CD45RO-negative, CCR7-positively selected cells formed the naive CD8 fraction, excluding terminally differentiated effector memory CD45RA+ cells. The CDR3 has 18 amino acids. CDR1 and CDR2 from the germline V gene are KGHSH and LQKENI. V trimming: 3 bases; J trimming: 1 base; junction bases outside the gene matches: 8. The sample taken for sequencing was naive CD8+ T cells sorted from blood. The chain recombines TRBV18 with TRBJ2-5, with 13 positions matching TRBD2. The sequence derives from a woman aged 30 to 39 in good health. DNA for the CDR3: TGTGCCAGCTCACCTCGAGGACTAGCGGGAGTATCCCAAGAGACCCAGTACTTC. It yields the protein CASSPRGLAGVSQETQYF.